The rows below give T cell receptor beta chains drawn from one sample of a study of blood T cell repertoires in COVID-19. The assay was immunoSEQ multiplex PCR, and TCRdb's table has in-frame clones only and misses some. The sample includes 100,000 to 150,000 clones, about 93% of them seen just once. The sequencing sample was made of peripheral blood. These receptors were collected from a man aged 45-65 years with COVID-19, enrolled during active disease. Both conserved end residues are part of each CDR3. Only some rows state a clone size, as once, few, many or a class for expanded clones.

v_gene: TRBV10-3; abundance: .; CDR3aa: CAISPQGSTEAFF
v_gene: TRBV29-1; abundance: .; CDR3aa: CSVENGRGAETQYF
v_gene: TRBV7-9; abundance: once; CDR3aa: CASSFQDLYGYTF
v_gene: TRBV5-6; abundance: once; CDR3aa: CASRISGSVGEQYF
v_gene: TRBV29-1; abundance: .; CDR3aa: CSVEDSRDRDFNEQFF
v_gene: TRBV9; abundance: .; CDR3aa: CASSGNTLGTGRAGELFF
v_gene: TRBV11-3; abundance: .; CDR3aa: CASSLYEDCANTEAFF
v_gene: TRBV6-4; abundance: .; CDR3aa: CASSDWVAGNHQETQYF
v_gene: TRBV9; abundance: .; CDR3aa: CASSVAVVSYNEQFF
v_gene: TRBV19; abundance: .; CDR3aa: CASSIDQASGRYTQYF
v_gene: TRBV12-3/TRBV12-4; abundance: .; CDR3aa: CASSAFRRGEQYF
v_gene: TRBV6-6; abundance: .; CDR3aa: CASSYSNRASEKLFF
v_gene: TRBV28; abundance: .; CDR3aa: CASILGGQADYGYTF
v_gene: TRBV5-1; abundance: .; CDR3aa: CASSFGQGPDTQYF
v_gene: TRBV29-1; abundance: .; CDR3aa: CSVGVRGSGANVLTF
v_gene: TRBV7-2; abundance: .; CDR3aa: CASSLETGGYEQYF
v_gene: TRBV4-1; abundance: .; CDR3aa: CASRPLAGGRETQYF
v_gene: TRBV5-1; abundance: .; CDR3aa: CASSLAPGTGSEAFF
v_gene: TRBV30; abundance: .; CDR3aa: CAWSAGYGEKLFF
v_gene: TRBV6-5; abundance: .; CDR3aa: CASSPLTSSGNTIYF
v_gene: TRBV6-2/TRBV6-3; abundance: .; CDR3aa: CASSYSSVYEQYF
v_gene: TRBV27; abundance: .; CDR3aa: CASSLLAGGGGTQYF
v_gene: TRBV29-1; abundance: .; CDR3aa: CSVGLLSGSLGEQYF
v_gene: TRBV5-1; abundance: .; CDR3aa: CASSLAGGGLDGYTF
v_gene: TRBV18; abundance: .; CDR3aa: CASSLSGGNTEAFF
v_gene: TRBV6-5; abundance: .; CDR3aa: CASSRTGASEKLFF
v_gene: TRBV11-2; abundance: .; CDR3aa: CASSLLSGAYNEQFF
v_gene: TRBV7-3; abundance: .; CDR3aa: CASSQNSPGTDTQYF
v_gene: TRBV18; abundance: .; CDR3aa: CASSLGAGANEQFF
v_gene: TRBV7-9; abundance: .; CDR3aa: CASSLLGAYGYTF
v_gene: TRBV5-1; abundance: .; CDR3aa: CASSRWGGSQETQYF
v_gene: TRBV21-1; abundance: .; CDR3aa: CASSIMTPYHEQYF
v_gene: TRBV7-7; abundance: .; CDR3aa: CASSLGGPGPPNEQFF
v_gene: TRBV7-2; abundance: .; CDR3aa: CASSLTLAGGGETQYF
v_gene: TRBV3-1/TRBV3-2; abundance: .; CDR3aa: CASSQDRVTGLTGELFF
v_gene: TRBV10-2; abundance: .; CDR3aa: CASAGTVAPGQPQHF
v_gene: TRBV27; abundance: .; CDR3aa: CASSSPPGNSPLHF
v_gene: TRBV3-1/TRBV3-2; abundance: .; CDR3aa: CASSQDGQVGTQYF
v_gene: TRBV30; abundance: once; CDR3aa: CAWSPWQNEQFF
v_gene: TRBV6-2/TRBV6-3; abundance: .; CDR3aa: CASSFRRDNEQFF
v_gene: TRBV11-2; abundance: few; CDR3aa: CASSLELGAHQPQHF
v_gene: TRBV3-1/TRBV3-2; abundance: few; CDR3aa: CASSQAFAANEQFF
v_gene: TRBV3-1/TRBV3-2; abundance: once; CDR3aa: CASSQDGEVNTEAFF
v_gene: TRBV24-1; abundance: .; CDR3aa: CATTRGEGTEAFF
v_gene: TRBV5-1; abundance: once; CDR3aa: CASSTTGGDYGYTF
v_gene: TRBV7-9; abundance: medium-sized; CDR3aa: CASRELVRGSSYNEQFF
v_gene: TRBV4-2; abundance: .; CDR3aa: CASSLRDGGSYEQYF
v_gene: TRBV7-9; abundance: .; CDR3aa: CASSSETGRSPLHF
v_gene: TRBV25-1; abundance: .; CDR3aa: CASSVLAGLTDTQYF
v_gene: TRBV28; abundance: .; CDR3aa: CASSLDSVVVEQFF
v_gene: TRBV19; abundance: few; CDR3aa: CASSPLRGAETQYF
v_gene: TRBV18; abundance: .; CDR3aa: CASSPMTDQETQYF
v_gene: TRBV7-3; abundance: .; CDR3aa: CASSLGRGLAGGDTQYF